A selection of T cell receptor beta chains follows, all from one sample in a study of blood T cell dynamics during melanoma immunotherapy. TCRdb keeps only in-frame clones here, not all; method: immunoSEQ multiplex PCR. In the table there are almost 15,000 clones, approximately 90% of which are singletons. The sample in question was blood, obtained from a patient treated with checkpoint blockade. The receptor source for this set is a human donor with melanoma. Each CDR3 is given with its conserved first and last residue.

cdr3_aa: CASSPGGTDTQYF; j_call: TRBJ2-3; v_call: TRBV7-3
cdr3_aa: CASSPLPGLGNEQYF; j_call: TRBJ2-7; v_call: TRBV18
cdr3_aa: CATIDGGGPRETQYF; j_call: TRBJ2-5; v_call: TRBV11-2
cdr3_aa: CASSSRDRAYAEAFF; j_call: TRBJ1-1; v_call: TRBV11-2
cdr3_aa: CASSLDFGTSGYNEQFF; j_call: TRBJ2-1; v_call: TRBV5-1
cdr3_aa: CASSNHLYGYTF; j_call: TRBJ1-2; v_call: TRBV19
cdr3_aa: CASSSLDRVGEQYF; j_call: TRBJ2-7; v_call: TRBV5-1
cdr3_aa: CASSRGDRTNTGELFF; j_call: TRBJ2-2; v_call: TRBV11-3
cdr3_aa: CASSPQVGNSPLHF; j_call: TRBJ1-6; v_call: TRBV9
cdr3_aa: CSVGGDPRETQYF; j_call: TRBJ2-5; v_call: TRBV29-1
cdr3_aa: CASSLTQLAYGDTQYF; j_call: TRBJ2-3; v_call: TRBV7-2
cdr3_aa: CASTTAGIRLEYEQYF; j_call: TRBJ2-7; v_call: TRBV28
cdr3_aa: CASSFGGPTSDTQYF; j_call: TRBJ2-3; v_call: TRBV28
cdr3_aa: CASSGGHGNSPLHF; j_call: TRBJ1-6; v_call: TRBV9
cdr3_aa: CASSGSTSTDTQYF; j_call: TRBJ2-3; v_call: TRBV19
cdr3_aa: CAALGGGLGELFF; j_call: TRBJ2-2; v_call: TRBV6-5
cdr3_aa: CATSSYGLSYGYTF; j_call: TRBJ1-2; v_call: TRBV15
cdr3_aa: CASSSQGISSYTF; j_call: TRBJ1-2; v_call: TRBV11-1
cdr3_aa: CASMTVGLGEAFF; j_call: TRBJ1-1; v_call: TRBV19
cdr3_aa: CAWSVLGNTIYF; j_call: TRBJ1-3; v_call: TRBV30